This T cell receptor (beta chain) was identified in a study of cytomegalovirus exposure and HLA in healthy donors. Points from the study as a whole: In a later analysis, a missense DCLRE1C variant was linked to TCR beta V- and J-gene trimming.

The study ran its PCR with 60 Vbeta and 13 Jbeta primers. Clones were read by immunoSEQ multiplex PCR, and TCRdb kept only the in-frame ones, dropping some. The profile shows under 200,000 clones, 75% to 90% of them singletons. The CDR3 has 15 amino acids. CDR1 SGHTA and CDR2 FQGTGA come from the germline V gene. V gave up 2 bases and J gave up 6 bases, with 14 bases separating them. Points on this clone: Its antigen is unidentified.

The chain employs TRBV7-3 and TRBJ1-5; perhaps TRBD1 as D (5 bases). The sample was PBMCs. The TCR originated in a man in his forties or fifties in good health and CMV-seropositive. The CDR3 DNA is TGTGCCAGCAGCTTATCAGGCGGGAGGGGTCAGCCCCAGCATTTT. Translated: CASSLSGGRGQPQHF.